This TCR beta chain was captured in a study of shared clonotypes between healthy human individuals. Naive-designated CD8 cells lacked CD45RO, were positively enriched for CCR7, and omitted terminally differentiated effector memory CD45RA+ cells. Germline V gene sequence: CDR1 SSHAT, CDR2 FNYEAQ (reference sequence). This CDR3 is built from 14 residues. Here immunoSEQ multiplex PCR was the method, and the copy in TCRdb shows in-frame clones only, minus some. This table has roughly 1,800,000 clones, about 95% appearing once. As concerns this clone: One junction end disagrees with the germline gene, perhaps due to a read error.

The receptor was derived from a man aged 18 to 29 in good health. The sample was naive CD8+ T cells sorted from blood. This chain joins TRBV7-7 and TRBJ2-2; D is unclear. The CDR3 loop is CASSPDGNTGELFF. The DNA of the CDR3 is TGTGCTAGCAGCCCGGACGGGAACACCGGGGAGCTGTTTTTT.